This entry describes one T cell receptor (beta chain). V was cut by 2 bases and J by 10 bases, with 9 bases left in between. CDR1 and CDR2 (germline): MDHEN, SYDVKM. This CDR3 contains 12 residues. These data belong to a study of cytotoxic CD8 clonotypes in ibrutinib-treated CLL. Clones were sequenced by immunoSEQ multiplex PCR, and TCRdb holds only the in-frame ones, with some missing. The profile shows 250,000 to 350,000 clones, 60% to 80% of them singletons. The chain has TRBV28 and TRBJ2-1, with D unclear. The TCR originated in a human donor with chronic lymphocytic leukemia. Sample: PBMCs, taken at disease progression, from a patient treated with ibrutinib. CDR3 DNA sequence: TGTGCCAGCAGTTTAACTGGTGAAGAGCAGTTCTTC. It encodes CASSLTGEEQFF.